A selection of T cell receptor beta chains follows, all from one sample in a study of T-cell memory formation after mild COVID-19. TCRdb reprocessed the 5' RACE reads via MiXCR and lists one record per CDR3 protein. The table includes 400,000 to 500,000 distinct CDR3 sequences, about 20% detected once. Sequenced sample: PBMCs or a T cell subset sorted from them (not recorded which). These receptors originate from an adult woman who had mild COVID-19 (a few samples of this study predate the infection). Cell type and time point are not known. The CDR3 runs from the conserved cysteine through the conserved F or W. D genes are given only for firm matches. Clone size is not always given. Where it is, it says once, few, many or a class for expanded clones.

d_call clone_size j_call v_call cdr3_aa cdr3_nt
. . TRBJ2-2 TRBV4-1 CASSQDQGLTLDGELFF TGCGCCAGCAGCCAAGATCAGGGGTTGACCCTCGACGGGGAGCTGTTTTTT
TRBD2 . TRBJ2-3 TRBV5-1 CASSSLGGGGGDTQYF TGCGCCAGCAGCAGCCTTGGCGGGGGTGGGGGAGATACGCAGTATTTT
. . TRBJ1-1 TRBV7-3 CASSLQGRGDTEAFF TGTGCCAGCAGCTTACAAGGAAGGGGAGACACTGAAGCTTTCTTT
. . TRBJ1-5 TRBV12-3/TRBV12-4 CASSPPGAHQPQHF TGTGCCAGCAGTCCTCCCGGCGCCCATCAGCCCCAGCATTTT
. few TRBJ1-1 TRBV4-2 CASSLRGIGLVNTEAFF TGTGCCAGCAGCCTGAGAGGGATCGGGTTGGTGAACACTGAAGCTTTCTTT
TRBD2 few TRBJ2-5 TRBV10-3 CAISGSGAGETQYF TGTGCCATCAGTGGGAGCGGGGCCGGGGAGACCCAGTACTTC
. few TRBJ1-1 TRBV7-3 CASSLTKQTNTEAFF TGTGCCAGCAGCTTAACGAAACAGACTAACACTGAAGCTTTCTTT
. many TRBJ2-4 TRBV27 CASRRDGTKNIQYF TGTGCCAGCCGGAGGGACGGGACCAAAAACATTCAGTACTTC
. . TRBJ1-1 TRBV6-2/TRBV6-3 CASSYVQGSTEAFF TGTGCCAGCAGTTATGTACAGGGCTCCACTGAAGCTTTCTTT
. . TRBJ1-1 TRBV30 CAWSPATYNTEAFF TGTGCCTGGAGTCCCGCTACTTACAACACTGAAGCTTTCTTT
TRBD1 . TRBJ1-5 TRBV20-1 CSANRGSDQPQHF TGCAGTGCAAACAGGGGTAGCGATCAGCCCCAGCATTTT
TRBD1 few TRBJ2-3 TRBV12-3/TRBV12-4 CASSPTTGPTDTQYF TGTGCCAGCAGCCCAACGACAGGGCCCACAGATACGCAGTATTTT
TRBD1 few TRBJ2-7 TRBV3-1 CASSQDIDPGGYEQYF TGTGCCAGCAGCCAAGACATTGACCCAGGGGGCTACGAGCAGTACTTC
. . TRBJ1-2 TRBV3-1 CASSHDMGRGGYTF TGTGCCAGCAGCCATGATATGGGGAGAGGAGGCTACACCTTC
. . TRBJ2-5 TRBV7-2 CASSPGPETQYF TGTGCCAGCAGCCCTGGGCCGGAGACCCAGTACTTC
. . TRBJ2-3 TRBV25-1 CASSEYRNFYRGEAGRTDTQYF TGTGCCAGCAGTGAATATCGGAATTTTTACAGGGGAGAAGCGGGCCGCACAGATACGCAGTATTTT
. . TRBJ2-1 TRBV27 CASSLSHSYNEQFF TGTGCCAGCAGTTTAAGCCATTCCTACAATGAGCAGTTCTTC
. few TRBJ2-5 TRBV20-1 CSARGTPGWTQYF TGCAGTGCCCGAGGGACTCCGGGTTGGACCCAGTACTTC
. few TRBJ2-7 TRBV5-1 CASSLDRAFSYEQYF TGCGCCAGCAGCTTGGACAGGGCCTTCTCCTACGAGCAGTACTTC
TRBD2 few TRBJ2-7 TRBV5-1 CASSPSGFSYEQYF TGCGCCAGCTCACCTAGCGGGTTCTCCTACGAGCAGTACTTC
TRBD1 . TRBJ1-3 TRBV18 CASSPLGTAAGGNTIYF TGTGCCAGCTCACCGCTCGGGACAGCGGCTGGAGGAAACACCATATATTTT
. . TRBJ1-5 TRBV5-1 CASSLGQDGQPQHF TGCGCCAGCAGCTTGGGGCAGGATGGCCAGCCCCAGCATTTT
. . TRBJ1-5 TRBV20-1 CSARPGSKASNQPQHF TGCAGTGCTAGGCCCGGGTCTAAAGCTAGCAATCAGCCCCAGCATTTT
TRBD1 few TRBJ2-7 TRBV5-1 CASSRTGTAYEQYF TGCGCCAGCAGCAGGACCGGGACAGCCTACGAGCAGTACTTC
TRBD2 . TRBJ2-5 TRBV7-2 CASCLRGSSETQYF TGTGCCAGCTGTTTGCGGGGGTCCTCTGAGACCCAGTACTTC
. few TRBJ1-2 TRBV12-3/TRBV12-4 CASSLGTGRSYTF TGTGCCAGCAGTTTAGGAACAGGTCGGAGCTACACCTTC
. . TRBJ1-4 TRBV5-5 CASSARAAGEKLFF TGTGCCAGCAGCGCCCGGGCCGCTGGTGAAAAACTGTTTTTT